A selection of T cell receptor beta chains follows, all from one sample in a study of OX40 agonist ivuxolimab in advanced cancers. Here immunoSEQ multiplex PCR was the method, and the copy in TCRdb shows in-frame clones only, minus some. The repertoire consists of some 63,000 clones, with less than 90% occurring once and the leading ten covering 27%. Sequenced material: CD4+ or CD8+ T cells sorted from blood, taken in a trial of the OX40 agonist ivuxolimab. The receptor source for this set is an adult with an advanced solid tumor such as melanoma, head and neck, liver or kidney cancer. The CDR3 runs from the conserved cysteine through the conserved F or W. A D gene is named only where the DNA matches it firmly. Clone size, where shown, is once, few, many, or a class for clones that have expanded.

j_gene | v_gene | len | d_gene | abundance | CDR3nt | CDR3aa
TRBJ1-5 | TRBV10-3 | 15 | NA | NA | TGTGCCATCAGTGAGTCGCAGCAGGGATATCAGCCCCAGCATTTT | CAISESQQGYQPQHF
TRBJ2-2 | TRBV7-2 | 17 | TRBD2 | NA | TGTGCCAGCAGCCGTCTAGCGGGGGGCCTTAACACCGGGGAGCTGTTTTTT | CASSRLAGGLNTGELFF
TRBJ2-6 | TRBV29-1 | 14 | NA | NA | TGCAGCGTTGAATCACCGAGTGGGGCCAACGTCCTGACTTTC | CSVESPSGANVLTF
TRBJ2-3 | TRBV2 | 12 | NA | NA | TGTGCCAGCGAGGGTCTTTCAGATACGCAGTATTTT | CASEGLSDTQYF
TRBJ2-1 | TRBV10-1 | 13 | TRBD2 | NA | TGCGCCAGCGCCAGCGGGGGAGACAATGAGCAGTTCTTC | CASASGGDNEQFF
TRBJ2-6 | TRBV19 | 17 | TRBD1 | NA | TGTGCCAGTACCCCGGGACAGGGGGCGGATGGGGCCAACGTCCTGACTTTC | CASTPGQGADGANVLTF
TRBJ2-7 | TRBV18 | 15 | NA | once | TGTGCCAGCTCCCCCAGTATGGGGGGGCAAGGCGAGCAGTACTTC | CASSPSMGGQGEQYF
TRBJ1-2 | TRBV7-9 | 16 | NA | many | TGTGCCAGCAGCGCCATCAGGACCGCAGAGGGGACTGGCTACACCTTC | CASSAIRTAEGTGYTF
TRBJ2-1 | TRBV5-1 | 12 | NA | NA | TGCGCCAGCAGCCAGGAGGGAATCGAGCAGTTCTTC | CASSQEGIEQFF
TRBJ1-6 | TRBV28 | 15 | NA | NA | TGTGCCAGCAGTTTCTGGGACGGTGTAGGCTCACCCCTCCACTTT | CASSFWDGVGSPLHF
TRBJ1-2 | TRBV29-1 | 12 | NA | NA | TGCAGCGCCTCTATTTCGGGGTATGGCTACACCTTC | CSASISGYGYTF
TRBJ2-3 | TRBV11-1 | 12 | NA | NA | TGTGCCAGCAGCGCAAATGGGTTGAAGCGAGATTTT | CASSANGLKRDF
TRBJ2-1 | TRBV14 | 16 | NA | NA | TGTGCCAGCAGCCTAAGACGGAGAAGCTCCTACAATGAGCAGTTCTTC | CASSLRRRSSYNEQFF
TRBJ1-1 | TRBV11-3 | 12 | NA | NA | TGTGCCAGCAGCCGGGCAAACACTGAAGCTTTCTTT | CASSRANTEAFF
TRBJ1-1 | TRBV11-3 | 13 | NA | NA | TGTGCCAGCAGCCTAAACAGGTATGCTGAAGCTTTCTTT | CASSLNRYAEAFF
TRBJ2-7 | TRBV5-4 | 19 | NA | NA | TGTGCCAGCAGCTCCTGGCGCGGAGCGGGCTCGCCGAGCTCCTACGAGCAGTACTTC | CASSSWRGAGSPSSYEQYF
TRBJ1-1 | TRBV7-9 | 15 | NA | NA | TGTGCCAGCAGGTCCTGGACAAACATGAACACTGAAGCTTTCTTT | CASRSWTNMNTEAFF
TRBJ2-7 | TRBV7-8 | 15 | TRBD1 | NA | TGTGCCAGCAGCTTAGTGACAGGGGGCTCCTACGAGCAGTACTTC | CASSLVTGGSYEQYF
TRBJ1-3 | TRBV6-6 | 14 | NA | NA | TGTGCCAGCAGTTACTCGGGCAGGGAGGGCACCATATATTTT | CASSYSGREGTIYF
TRBJ2-5 | TRBV11-3 | 14 | NA | NA | TGTGCCAGCAGCTTAGGACGCTCGGGAGAGACCCAGTACTTC | CASSLGRSGETQYF
TRBJ2-7 | TRBV4-2 | 12 | NA | NA | TGTGCCAGCAGCCCAGACGGTCGCGAGCAGTACTTC | CASSPDGREQYF
TRBJ1-4 | TRBV4-3 | 13 | NA | NA | TGCGCCAGCAGTTCCGCAACTAATGAAAAACTGTTTTTT | CASSSATNEKLFF
TRBJ1-1 | TRBV19 | 14 | NA | NA | TGTGCCAGTCTCCAGGGGTACCCGAACACTGAAGCTTTCTTT | CASLQGYPNTEAFF
TRBJ2-7 | TRBV6-6 | 14 | NA | NA | TGTGCCAGCAGTTACTATACAGGATCCTACGAGCAGTACTTC | CASSYYTGSYEQYF
TRBJ1-2 | TRBV13 | 15 | NA | NA | TGTGCCAGCAGCGACCCGGGACGGTCTGTCTATGGCTACACCTTC | CASSDPGRSVYGYTF
TRBJ2-3 | TRBV29-1 | 15 | TRBD2 | NA | TGCAGCGTTGCGACTAGCGGGAGGGTGGCAGATACGCAGTATTTT | CSVATSGRVADTQYF
TRBJ2-3 | TRBV7-9 | 13 | TRBD2 | NA | TGTGCCATTACTAGCGCTAGCACAGATACGCAGTATTTT | CAITSASTDTQYF
TRBJ1-2 | TRBV29-1 | 13 | NA | many | TGCAGCGTTCCCAAATCGGACCGGTATGGCTACACCTTC | CSVPKSDRYGYTF
TRBJ2-1 | TRBV4-3 | 18 | TRBD2 | once | TGCGCCAGCAGCCCCAGGCTAGCGGGGGGGCGATTTTTCTATGAGCAGTTCTTC | CASSPRLAGGRFFYEQFF
TRBJ1-6 | TRBV7-8 | 17 | NA | few | TGTGCCAGCAGCTTAGGTACAGGGTGGAGTAGTAATTCACCCCTCCACTTT | CASSLGTGWSSNSPLHF
TRBJ2-5 | TRBV11-3 | 16 | TRBD2 | NA | TGTGCCAGCAGCCTGGGACTAGCGGGAGTTTCAGAGACCCAGTACTTC | CASSLGLAGVSETQYF
TRBJ2-7 | TRBV7-2 | 14 | TRBD1 | NA | TGTGCCAGCAGCTTAACAGGGGGGAACTACGAGCAGTACTTC | CASSLTGGNYEQYF
TRBJ2-1 | TRBV7-9 | 16 | TRBD2 | NA | TGTGCCAGCAGCCCCCTAGCCGGCGGGGGTTTTAATGAGCAGTTCTTC | CASSPLAGGGFNEQFF
TRBJ2-7 | TRBV29-1 | 15 | NA | NA | TGCAGCTGGGGAATCAACAGGGGAGGATGTTGCGAGCAGTACTTC | CSWGINRGGCCEQYF
TRBJ1-4 | TRBV30 | 16 | NA | NA | TGTGCCTGGAGTGCCCCGGGTTGGCGGTTGGTGGAAAAACTGTTTTTT | CAWSAPGWRLVEKLFF
TRBJ1-5 | TRBV4-2 | 17 | NA | NA | TGTGCCAGCAGCTTGCAGTGGTCAGGGGCTTCCCATCAGCCCCAGCATTTT | CASSLQWSGASHQPQHF
TRBJ1-2 | TRBV29-1 | 12 | NA | NA | TGCAGAGGTAAGGGGGGCCTTAATGGCTACACCTTC | CRGKGGLNGYTF
TRBJ2-1 | TRBV10-3 | 14 | NA | NA | TGTGCCATCAGTGAGCCCCTTGACTCCTTAGAGCAGTTCTTC | CAISEPLDSLEQFF
TRBJ2-7 | TRBV7-8 | 15 | NA | NA | TGTGCCAGCAGCCTCGGGGCGGTTAGCTCCTACGAGCAGTACTTC | CASSLGAVSSYEQYF
TRBJ1-6 | TRBV30 | 13 | NA | few | TGTGCCTGGAACGGACCGTCTAATTCACCCCTCCACTTT | CAWNGPSNSPLHF
TRBJ1-3 | TRBV10-3 | 14 | NA | NA | TGTGCCATCAGTCGTGAGGGACCTGGAAACACCATATATTTT | CAISREGPGNTIYF
TRBJ1-5 | TRBV2 | 14 | NA | NA | TGTGCCAGCAGTGAGGGCCTTATTAATCAGCCCCAGCATTTT | CASSEGLINQPQHF
TRBJ2-3 | TRBV5-1 | 16 | NA | NA | TGCGCCAGCAGCTCGGTTGCAGCGGGTGGAACAGATACGCAGTATTTT | CASSSVAAGGTDTQYF
TRBJ2-5 | TRBV5-4 | 12 | NA | NA | TGTGCCAGCAGCTTGGGTGTGGAGACCCAGTACTTC | CASSLGVETQYF
TRBJ2-2 | TRBV14 | 15 | TRBD2 | NA | TGTGCCAGCAGCCAAGTTAGCGGGGGAATCGGGGAGCTGTTTTTT | CASSQVSGGIGELFF
TRBJ2-3 | TRBV30 | 13 | TRBD1 | NA | TGTGCCTGGAGTGATAGGGGGCCAGATACGCAGTATTTT | CAWSDRGPDTQYF
TRBJ2-2 | TRBV7-9 | 13 | NA | NA | TGTGCCAGCGGGACGGTGAACACCGGGGAGCTGTTTTTT | CASGTVNTGELFF
TRBJ1-5 | TRBV30 | 13 | NA | NA | TGTGCCTGGAGTGCGGCCCTTAATCAGCCCCAGCATTTT | CAWSAALNQPQHF
TRBJ1-3 | TRBV5-6 | 15 | TRBD1 | few | TGTGCCAGCAGCTCCGACAGGGGGCAAGGAAACACCATATATTTT | CASSSDRGQGNTIYF
TRBJ2-2 | TRBV30 | 13 | NA | NA | TGTGCCTGGACGACAGAGAACACCGGGGAGCTGTTTTTT | CAWTTENTGELFF
TRBJ2-5 | TRBV28 | 17 | NA | NA | TGTGCCAGCAGTTTAAGCAGGGACCTCGTTACTCGAGAGACCCAGTACTTC | CASSLSRDLVTRETQYF
TRBJ2-5 | TRBV9 | 14 | NA | NA | TGTGCCAGCAGCGATTTGTCGGGGGAAGAGACCCAGTACTTC | CASSDLSGEETQYF
TRBJ2-1 | TRBV5-1 | 13 | NA | NA | TGCGCCAGCAGCTTAACACCGTACAATGAGCAGTTCTTC | CASSLTPYNEQFF
TRBJ1-1 | TRBV6-5 | 13 | NA | NA | TGTGCCAGCAGTACAAGTGTTAACACTGAAGCTTTCTTT | CASSTSVNTEAFF
TRBJ2-1 | TRBV21-1 | 18 | NA | NA | TGTGCCAGCAGCCGACAGAGGGGTTTAGCGGGAGCACACAATGAGCAGTTCTTC | CASSRQRGLAGAHNEQFF
TRBJ1-4 | TRBV5-6 | 16 | NA | NA | TGTGCCAGCAGCTTGACCGTGAGTGCAACTAATGAAAAACTGTTTTTT | CASSLTVSATNEKLFF
TRBJ1-4 | TRBV4-2 | 15 | NA | once | TGTGCCAGCAGCCAAGAGGGCCGAACTAATGAAAAACTGTTTTTT | CASSQEGRTNEKLFF
TRBJ2-3 | TRBV2 | 18 | NA | NA | TGTGCCAGCAGTGACCCCCCTAGCCCTGGAGGAGGCACAGATACGCAGTATTTT | CASSDPPSPGGGTDTQYF
TRBJ1-1 | TRBV6-1 | 15 | TRBD1 | once | TGTGCCAGCAGTGAAAGCGGCAGGGGGAGAGGTGAAGCTTTCTTT | CASSESGRGRGEAFF